This T cell receptor (beta chain) is from a study of blood T cell repertoires in COVID-19. Study details: Spain, Italy and the United States supplied samples that represented acute and convalescent COVID-19.

As processed by the authors: Amplification of reference gene primers was used by the study to estimate nucleated cell counts. Only in-frame clones appear in the TCRdb table, and some are missing; sequencing was by immunoSEQ multiplex PCR. That table gives V, J and clone size, and the DNA gave D and trimming. The repertoire includes under 300,000 clones, over 80% of them detected once, and approximately 1.3% sits in the top ten. All enrollees were roughly 18 to 100 years old and from roughly 26 US areas. Cohorts were determined from participant-reported clinical history. The V end was cut by 4 bases, the J end by 3 bases, with 13 bases between. Germline CDR1 SGHTS, CDR2 YDEGEE. This CDR3 has 15 residues.

Material for sequencing was PBMCs or T cells enriched from blood (not recorded which). This clonotype was obtained from a human donor in a cohort exposed to, infected with or recovered from COVID-19 (not recorded which). The donor label of this sample is uncertain. V gene TRBV5-8 combines with J gene TRBJ1-4, with D perhaps TRBD1 (5 bases). Here the CDR3 DNA reads TGTGCCAGCAGCCCCTGGGGGGGACCTAATGAAAAACTGTTTTTT. It yields the protein CASSPWGGPNEKLFF.